Below, 27 T cell receptor beta chains from the same sample are listed, as sequenced in a study of blood T cell repertoires in COVID-19. The table came from immunoSEQ multiplex PCR; TCRdb's copy has only in-frame clones and leaves some out. The profile covers around 140,000 clones, with just under 80% appearing a single time and 1.9% taken by the ten largest. Sequencing used peripheral blood. All receptors come from a woman aged 60-70 years with acute or convalescent COVID-19.

This clone was seen once. The V call is TRBV28, the J call TRBJ1-2; tentatively, D is TRBD1 (5 bases). V gave up 6 bases and J gave up 2 bases, with 13 bases separating them. CDR3 length: 14 residues. Germline CDR1 MDHEN, CDR2 SYDVKM. CDR3 loop: CASRGVRSNYGYTF. In DNA form, the CDR3 reads TGTGCCAGCAGAGGGGTTAGGTCGAACTATGGCTACACCTTC.

This clone was seen more than once but under ten times. The rearrangement uses TRBV27 and TRBJ2-7; 10 bases are shared with TRBD2. CDR3 length equals 15 residues. V shed 2 bases, J shed 5 bases, and the junction held 6 bases outside the gene matches. Germline assignment: CDR1 MNHEY and CDR2 SMNVEV (reference sequence). CDR3 sequence reads: CASSLILSGRDEQYF. DNA for the CDR3: TGTGCCAGCAGTTTAATATTGAGCGGGAGGGACGAGCAGTACTTC.

The chain couples TRBV19 to TRBJ1-6; D may be TRBD1 (5 bases). Germline-derived CDR1 and CDR2 are LNHDA and SQIVND (reference sequence). The CDR3 runs 15 residues. Deletions cut 4 bases from V and 7 bases from J, with 14 bases between. CDR3 bases: TGTGCCAGTAGTACGTCCGCGCAGGGAAATTCACCCCTCCACTTT. Residues: CASSTSAQGNSPLHF.

A few counts support this clone. The chain combines TRBV6-6 with TRBJ1-5; no definite D call. The V gene lost 0 bases and the J gene lost 5 bases, with 5 bases spanning the gap. The germline gives CDR1 MNHNY, CDR2 SVGAGI (reference sequence). This CDR3 contains 13 residues. This CDR3 reads CASSYSRDQPQHF. CDR3 bases: TGTGCCAGCAGTTACTCCCGGGATCAGCCCCAGCATTTT.

The rearrangement uses TRBV6-1 and TRBJ1-1; D gene ambiguous. The CDR3 sequence is 14 residues long. V lost 0 bases and J lost 0, with 5 bases in between. The germline gives CDR1 MNHNS, CDR2 SASEGT. In DNA form, the CDR3 reads TGTGCCAGCAGTGAAGCGCGAGTGAACACTGAAGCTTTCTTT. Residues: CASSEARVNTEAFF.

The chain employs TRBV19 and TRBJ2-1, with 7 nucleotides matching TRBD2. The CDR3 has 19 residues. The V gene end was trimmed by 10 bases and the J gene end by 0 bases; junction bases not matched to a gene: 21. CDR1 is LNHDA and CDR2 is SQIVND in the germline V gene (reference sequence). DNA of the CDR3: TGTGCCACTACTCTGAGCAAGTCCCTAGCGGCAAGCTCCTACAATGAGCAGTTCTTC. Translating gives CATTLSKSLAASSYNEQFF. Together with reference TRBV19 and TRBJ2-1, the CDR3 gives the full variable domain: DGGITQSPKYLFRKEGQNVTLSCEQNLNHDAMYWYRQDPGQGLRLIYYSQIVNDFQKGDIAEGYSVSREKKESFPLTVTSAQKNPTAFYLCATTLSKSLAASSYNEQFFGPGTRLTVL.

This clone was counted between two and nine times. The rearrangement uses TRBV29-1 and TRBJ1-2; 9 bases line up with TRBD1. This CDR3 has 14 amino acids. Germline CDR1 is SQVTM and CDR2 is ANQGSEA. The J segment lost 8 bases and the V segment lost 7 bases, leaving 14 bases of the junction unmatched. CDR3 sequence reads: CSASTNRDREGYTF. The CDR3 DNA reads as TGCAGCGCCAGTACAAACCGGGACAGGGAAGGCTACACCTTC.

The chain joins TRBV15 to TRBJ1-1; no definite D call. The length of the CDR3 is 14 residues. V lost 0 bases and J 1 base, leaving 6 bases between the germline ends. The germline CDR1 and CDR2 sequences are LNHNV and YYDKDF (reference sequence). DNA for the CDR3: TGTGCCACCAGCAGAGAGGCAGAGAACACTGAAGCTTTCTTT. This encodes CATSREAENTEAFF.

This sequence joins TRBV19 and TRBJ1-1; D gene unclear. The CDR3 has 17 residues. Germline loops: CDR1 LNHDA, CDR2 SQIVND (reference sequence). Trimming shortened V by 3 bases and J by 1 base, and 18 bases separated the two germline ends. DNA of the CDR3: TGTGCCAGTAGTATCCGGCCAGCGTCCGGAAGGAACACTGAAGCTTTCTTT. Its translation is CASSIRPASGRNTEAFF.

V is TRBV11-2 and J is TRBJ2-4; the D is unclear. This CDR3 has 15 residues. The germline gives CDR1 SGHAT, CDR2 FQNNGV. The V and J ends lost 1 base and 1 base respectively, with 8 bases between them. CDR3 loop: CASSLAPGAKNIQYF. The DNA for the CDR3 is TGTGCCAGCAGCTTAGCCCCGGGTGCCAAAAACATTCAGTACTTC.

The rearrangement joins TRBV6-5 to TRBJ1-6; D is perhaps TRBD1 (6 bases). V was pared by 7 bases and J by 9 bases, with 19 bases between. This CDR3 has 15 residues. Germline CDR1 reads MNHEY; CDR2 reads SVGAGI. The CDR3 DNA sequence: TGTGCCAGCAACGCGGACAGCCGCGAGAGTTCACCCCTCCACTTT. Translation gives CASNADSRESSPLHF.

The chain carries TRBV2 and TRBJ2-2; TRBD2 matches at 10 bases. Germline loops: CDR1 SNHLY, CDR2 FYNNEI. This CDR3 has 19 amino acids. V was clipped by 5 bases and J by 5 bases; unmatched bases: 17. The CDR3: CASSWTGLLAGRGTGELFF. The CDR3 DNA reads TGTGCCAGCAGTTGGACAGGACTACTAGCGGGACGGGGTACCGGGGAGCTGTTTTTT.

A word on this clone: The same CDR3 also results from other DNA sequences found in this sample. This chain uses TRBV3-1 (or the pseudogene TRBV3-2) with TRBJ1-5; D remains ambiguous. CDR1 is LGHDT, CDR2 YNNKEL, per germline (reference sequence). The CDR3 loop spans 14 amino acids. V was cut by 3 bases and J by 2 bases, with 8 bases left in between. The CDR3 coding sequence is TGTGCCAGCAGCCAGGGGAGGGGCAATCAGCCCCAGCATTTT. It translates to CASSQGRGNQPQHF.

The chain carries TRBV5-4 and TRBJ1-1; a possible D gene is TRBD1 (6 bases). The germline CDR1 and CDR2 sequences are SGHNT and YYREEE (reference sequence). V lost 3 bases to trimming and J lost 0 bases, with 15 bases between them. The CDR3 has 16 amino acids. CDR3 coding DNA: TGTGCCAGCAGCTCGGATCGGACAGACATGAACACTGAAGCTTTCTTT. This translates into CASSSDRTDMNTEAFF.

This chain uses TRBV7-2 with TRBJ1-2, with D uncertain. The V gene lost 5 bases and the J gene lost 8 bases, with 6 bases spanning the gap. CDR1 SGHTA and CDR2 FQGNSA come from the germline V gene. CDR3 size: 10 residues. The CDR3 protein is CASSPGGYTF. The DNA for the CDR3 is TGTGCCAGCAGCCCGGGAGGCTACACCTTC. Supplemented by reference TRBV7-2 and TRBJ1-2, the full variable domain reads GAGVSQSPSNKVTEKGKDVELRCDPISGHTALYWYRQSLGQGLEFLIYFQGNSAPDKSGLPSDRFSAERTGGSVSTLTIQRTQQEDSAVYLCASSPGGYTFGSGTRLTVV.

The genes are TRBV12-3 or TRBV12-4 and TRBJ2-5, with 10 bases matching TRBD2. Trimming took 6 bases from V and 5 from J; bases not matched to a gene: 3. The CDR3 runs to 13 residues. CDR3 coding DNA: TGTGCCAGCAGCCTTAGCGGGAGGGAGACCCAGTACTTC. Protein: CASSLSGRETQYF.

The chain couples TRBV29-1 to TRBJ2-1, with a tentative D call TRBD1 (5 bases). The germline gives CDR1 SQVTM, CDR2 ANQGSEA. Trimming stripped 7 bases from V and 15 bases from J, with 19 bases between. The CDR3 totals 11 residues. CDR3 nucleotides: TGCAGCGCTCCGCTTCGAGACAGTACGTTCTTC. Residues: CSAPLRDSTFF.

The rearrangement links TRBV30 to TRBJ2-3, with 7 bases identical to TRBD2. Looked up from germline, CDR1 is GTSNPN and CDR2 is SVGIG (reference sequence). CDR3 length: 14 amino acids. V was clipped by 2 bases and J by 2 bases; unmatched bases: 4. The CDR3 coding sequence is TGTGCCTGGAGTTGGCTAGCGGACACAGATACGCAGTATTTT. Protein product: CAWSWLADTDTQYF.

This chain uses TRBV11-2 with TRBJ1-2; a possible D gene is TRBD1 (5 bases). Between the trimmed V and J ends, which lost 3 bases and 1 base, there was a span of 9 bases. CDR1 and CDR2 from the germline V gene are SGHAT and FQNNGV. The CDR3 loop spans 14 amino acids. CDR3 region: CASSFSRDNYGYTF. The CDR3 coding sequence is TGTGCCAGCAGCTTCTCCAGGGATAACTATGGCTACACCTTC.

The genes are TRBV5-6 and TRBJ2-3; weak D call: TRBD2 (5 bases). With 4 bases removed from V and 2 bases from J, the gap between germline ends came to 17 bases. The length of the CDR3 is 16 residues. CDR1 and CDR2 from the germline V gene are SGHDT and YYEEEE. For the CDR3, the DNA is TGTGCCAGCAGCCCTATAAGCGGAAAACTCACAGATACGCAGTATTTT. It translates to CASSPISGKLTDTQYF.

The V call is TRBV28, the J call TRBJ2-3; a weak D match, TRBD2 (6 bases). The V gene's germline CDR1 is MDHEN and CDR2 SYDVKM. Deletions cut 2 bases from V and 2 bases from J, with 20 bases between. The CDR3 spans 18 residues. The DNA for the CDR3 is TGTGCCAGCAGTTTAGGGGATCTGGTAGCGGATCTCACAGATACGCAGTATTTT. Its translation is CASSLGDLVADLTDTQYF.

In its sample, this clone was seen a few times. The chain carries TRBV21-1 and TRBJ2-7; the table's D gene call, TRBD2, was not cross checked with the DNA. TRBV21-1 corresponds to a pseudogene. The CDR3 consists of 17 residues. CDR3 bases: TGTGCCAGCAGCAAAAGCAGAGGCGGGAGGATCTCCTACGAGCAGTACTTC. It specifies CASSKSRGGRISYEQYF.

CDR3 sequence reads: CASSPSGRSGEFYEQYF. In DNA form, the CDR3 reads TGTGCCAGCAGCCCCTCAGGGCGTAGCGGGGAGTTCTACGAGCAGTACTTC. This chain connects TRBV11-2 to TRBJ2-7; 8 bases align to TRBD2. The CDR3 is 17 residues long. V shed 5 bases, J shed 3 bases, and the junction held 15 bases outside the gene matches. Germline V gives CDR1 SGHAT, CDR2 FQNNGV.

The chain links TRBV27 to TRBJ2-7; no reliable D call. This CDR3 is built from 14 residues. Germline V gene data show CDR1 as MNHEY and CDR2 as SMNVEV (reference sequence). V was cut by 3 bases and J by 2 bases, with 11 bases left in between. The DNA for the CDR3 is TGTGCCAGCAGTTTTTCGGCAGGCCCCTACGAGCAGTACTTC. Translating it yields CASSFSAGPYEQYF.

CDR3 coding DNA: TGTGCCAGCAGCCTGAGTTACGAGCAGTACTTC. Translation gives CASSLSYEQYF. The chain is built from TRBV14 and TRBJ2-7, with D unresolved. Germline values: CDR1 SGHDN, CDR2 FVKESK. V was cut by 4 bases and J by 4 bases, with 5 bases left in between. This CDR3 contains 11 residues.

This rearrangement joins TRBV11-3 to TRBJ2-2, with D possibly matching TRBD1 (5 bases). The length of the CDR3 is 13 residues. Per germline, CDR1 SGHNT and CDR2 YENEEA. The V end lost 8 bases, the J end lost 1 base, and 8 bases lay between the germline ends. CDR3 protein: CASGAGNTGELFF. In DNA form, the CDR3 reads TGTGCCAGCGGGGCAGGGAACACCGGGGAGCTGTTTTTT.

The chain couples TRBV6-5 to TRBJ2-7; 11 bases are a match to TRBD2. The CDR3 consists of 13 residues. J lost 4 bases, V lost 10 bases, and 6 bases had no gene match. Germline V lookup: CDR1 MNHEY, CDR2 SVGAGI. The DNA of the CDR3 is TGTGCCACCGGGTTAGCGGGAGGGTACGAGCAGTACTTC. Protein product: CATGLAGGYEQYF.